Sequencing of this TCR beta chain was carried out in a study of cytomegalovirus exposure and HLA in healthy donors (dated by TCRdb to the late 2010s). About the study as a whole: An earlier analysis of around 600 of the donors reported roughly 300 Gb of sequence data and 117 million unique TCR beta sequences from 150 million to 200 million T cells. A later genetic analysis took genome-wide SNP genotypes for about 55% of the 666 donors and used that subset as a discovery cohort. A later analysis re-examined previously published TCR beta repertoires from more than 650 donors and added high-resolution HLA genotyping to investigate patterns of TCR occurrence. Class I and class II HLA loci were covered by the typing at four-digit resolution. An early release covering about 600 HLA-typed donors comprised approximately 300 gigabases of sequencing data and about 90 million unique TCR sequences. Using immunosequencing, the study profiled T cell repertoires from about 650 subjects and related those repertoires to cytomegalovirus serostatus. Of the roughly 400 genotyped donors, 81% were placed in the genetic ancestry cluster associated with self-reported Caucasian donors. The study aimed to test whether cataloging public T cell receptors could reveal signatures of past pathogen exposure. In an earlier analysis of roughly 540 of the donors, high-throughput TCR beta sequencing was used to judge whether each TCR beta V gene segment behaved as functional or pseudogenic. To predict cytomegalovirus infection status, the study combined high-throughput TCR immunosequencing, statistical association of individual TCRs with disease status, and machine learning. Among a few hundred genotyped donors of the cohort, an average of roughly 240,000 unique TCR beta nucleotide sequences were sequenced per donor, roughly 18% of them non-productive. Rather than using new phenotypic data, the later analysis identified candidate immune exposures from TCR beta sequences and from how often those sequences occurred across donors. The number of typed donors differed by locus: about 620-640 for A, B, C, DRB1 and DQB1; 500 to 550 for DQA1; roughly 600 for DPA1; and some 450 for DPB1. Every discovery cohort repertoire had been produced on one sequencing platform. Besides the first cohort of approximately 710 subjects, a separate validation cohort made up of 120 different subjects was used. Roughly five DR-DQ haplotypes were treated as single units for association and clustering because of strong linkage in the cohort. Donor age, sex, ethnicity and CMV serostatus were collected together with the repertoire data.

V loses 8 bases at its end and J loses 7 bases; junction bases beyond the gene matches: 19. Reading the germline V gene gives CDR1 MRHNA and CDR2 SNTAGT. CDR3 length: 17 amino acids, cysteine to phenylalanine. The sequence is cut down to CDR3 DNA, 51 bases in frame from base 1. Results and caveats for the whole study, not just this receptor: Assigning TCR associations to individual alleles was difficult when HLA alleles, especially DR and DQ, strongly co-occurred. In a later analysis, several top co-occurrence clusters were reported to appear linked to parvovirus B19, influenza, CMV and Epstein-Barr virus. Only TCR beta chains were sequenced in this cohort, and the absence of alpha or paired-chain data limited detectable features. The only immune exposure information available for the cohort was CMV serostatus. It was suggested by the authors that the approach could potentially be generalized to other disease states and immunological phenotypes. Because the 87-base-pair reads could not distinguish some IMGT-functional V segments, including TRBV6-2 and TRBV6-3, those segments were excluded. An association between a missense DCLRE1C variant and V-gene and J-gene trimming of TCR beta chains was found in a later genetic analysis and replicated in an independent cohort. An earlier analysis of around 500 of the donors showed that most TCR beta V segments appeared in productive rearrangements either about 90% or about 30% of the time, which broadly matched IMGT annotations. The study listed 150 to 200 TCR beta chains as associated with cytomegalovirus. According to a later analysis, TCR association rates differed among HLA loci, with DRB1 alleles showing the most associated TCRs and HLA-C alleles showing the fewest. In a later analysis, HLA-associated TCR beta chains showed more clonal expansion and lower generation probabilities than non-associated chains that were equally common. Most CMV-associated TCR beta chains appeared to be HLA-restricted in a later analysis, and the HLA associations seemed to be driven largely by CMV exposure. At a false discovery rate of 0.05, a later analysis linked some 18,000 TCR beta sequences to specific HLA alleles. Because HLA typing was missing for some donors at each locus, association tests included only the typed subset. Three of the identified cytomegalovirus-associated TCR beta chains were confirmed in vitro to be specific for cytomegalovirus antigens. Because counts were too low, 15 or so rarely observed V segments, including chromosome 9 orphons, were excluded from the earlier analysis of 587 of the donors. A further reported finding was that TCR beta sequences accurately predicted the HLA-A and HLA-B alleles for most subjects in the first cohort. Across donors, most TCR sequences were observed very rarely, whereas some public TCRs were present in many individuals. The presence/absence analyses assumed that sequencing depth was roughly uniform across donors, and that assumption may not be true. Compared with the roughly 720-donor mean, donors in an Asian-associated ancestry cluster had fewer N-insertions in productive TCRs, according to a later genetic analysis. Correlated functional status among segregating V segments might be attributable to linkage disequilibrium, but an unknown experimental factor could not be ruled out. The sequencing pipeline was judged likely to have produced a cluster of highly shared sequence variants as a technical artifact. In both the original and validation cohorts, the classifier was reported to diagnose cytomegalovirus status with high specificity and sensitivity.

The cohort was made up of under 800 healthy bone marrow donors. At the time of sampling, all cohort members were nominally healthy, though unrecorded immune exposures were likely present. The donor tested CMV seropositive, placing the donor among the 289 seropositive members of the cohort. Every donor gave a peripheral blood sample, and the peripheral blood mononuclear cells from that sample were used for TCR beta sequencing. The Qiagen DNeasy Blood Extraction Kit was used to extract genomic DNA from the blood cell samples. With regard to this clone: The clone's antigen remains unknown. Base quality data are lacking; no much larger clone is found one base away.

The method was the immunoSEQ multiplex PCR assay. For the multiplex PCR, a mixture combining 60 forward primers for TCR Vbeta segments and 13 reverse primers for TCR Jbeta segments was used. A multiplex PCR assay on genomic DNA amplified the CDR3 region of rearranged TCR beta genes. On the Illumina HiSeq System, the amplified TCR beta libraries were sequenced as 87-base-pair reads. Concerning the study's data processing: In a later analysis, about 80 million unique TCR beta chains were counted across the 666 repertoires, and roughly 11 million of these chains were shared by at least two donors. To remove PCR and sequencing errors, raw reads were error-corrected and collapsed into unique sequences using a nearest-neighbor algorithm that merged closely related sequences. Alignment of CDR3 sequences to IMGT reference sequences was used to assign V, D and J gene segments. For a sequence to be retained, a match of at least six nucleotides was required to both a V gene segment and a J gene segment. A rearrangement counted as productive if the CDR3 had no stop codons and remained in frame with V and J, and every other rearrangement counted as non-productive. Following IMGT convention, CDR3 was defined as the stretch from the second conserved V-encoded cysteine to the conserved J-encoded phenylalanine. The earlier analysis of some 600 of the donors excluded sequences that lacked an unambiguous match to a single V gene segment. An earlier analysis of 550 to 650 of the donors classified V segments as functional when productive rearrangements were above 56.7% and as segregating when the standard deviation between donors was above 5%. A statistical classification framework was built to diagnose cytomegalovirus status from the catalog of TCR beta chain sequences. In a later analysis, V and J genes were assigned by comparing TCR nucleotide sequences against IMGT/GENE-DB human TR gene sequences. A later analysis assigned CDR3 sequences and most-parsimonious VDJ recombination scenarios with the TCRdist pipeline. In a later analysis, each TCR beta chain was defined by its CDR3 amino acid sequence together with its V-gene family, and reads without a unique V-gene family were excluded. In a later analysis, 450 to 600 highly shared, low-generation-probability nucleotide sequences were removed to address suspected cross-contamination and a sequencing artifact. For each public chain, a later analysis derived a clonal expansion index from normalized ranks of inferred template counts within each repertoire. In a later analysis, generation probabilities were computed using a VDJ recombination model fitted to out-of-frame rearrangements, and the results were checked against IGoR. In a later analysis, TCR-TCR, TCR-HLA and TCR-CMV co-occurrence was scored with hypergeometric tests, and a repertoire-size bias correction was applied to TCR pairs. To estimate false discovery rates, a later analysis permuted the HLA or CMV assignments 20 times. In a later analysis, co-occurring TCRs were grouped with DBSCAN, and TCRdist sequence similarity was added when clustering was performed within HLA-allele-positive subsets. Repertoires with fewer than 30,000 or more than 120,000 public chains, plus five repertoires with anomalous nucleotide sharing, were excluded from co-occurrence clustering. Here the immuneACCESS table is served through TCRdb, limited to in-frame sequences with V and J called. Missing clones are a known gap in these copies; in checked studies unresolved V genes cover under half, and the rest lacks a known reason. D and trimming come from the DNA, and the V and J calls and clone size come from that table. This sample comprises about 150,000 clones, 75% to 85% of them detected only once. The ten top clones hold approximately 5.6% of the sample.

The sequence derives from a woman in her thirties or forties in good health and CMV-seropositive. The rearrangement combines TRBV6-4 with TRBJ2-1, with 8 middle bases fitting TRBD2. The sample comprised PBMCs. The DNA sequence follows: TGTGCCAGCTCCCCCAACCCCCATACTAGCGGAAAGAATGAGCAGTTCTTC. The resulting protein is CASSPNPHTSGKNEQFF.